This TCR beta chain was recovered during a study of cytomegalovirus exposure and HLA in healthy donors. Study-wide background: Early release data held 75 million to 90 million unique TCRs from HLA-typed donors. General observations from the study: TCR beta V- and J-gene trimming, according to a later analysis, was linked to a missense DCLRE1C variant.

There are 16 residues in the CDR3. CDR1 and CDR2 (germline): SGHTA, FQGTGA. Trimming cost V 5 bases and J 5 bases; bases outside gene matches: 7. It was with 60 Vbeta and 13 Jbeta primers that the PCR ran. Produced via immunoSEQ multiplex PCR; TCRdb's table is partial and in-frame only. The repertoire holds over 65,000 clones, with more than 75% as singletons. This clone occurred a few times. Its antigen remains unidentified. The sequencing input was PBMCs. The chain recombines TRBV7-3 with TRBJ2-2; 11 bases line up with TRBD1. The sequence derives from a woman in her thirties or forties in good health and CMV-seropositive. The CDR3: CASSPTGTGGTGELFF. The CDR3 coding sequence is TGTGCCAGCAGCCCGACTGGGACAGGGGGAACCGGGGAGCTGTTTTTT.